The 19 T cell receptor beta chains below come from one sample, sequenced in a study of OX40 agonist ivuxolimab in advanced cancers. Sequencing used immunoSEQ multiplex PCR; TCRdb keeps in-frame clones, though not all of them. Of about 150,000 clones in the sample, around 94% were seen once. This material consisted of CD4+ or CD8+ T cells sorted from blood, taken in a trial of the OX40 agonist ivuxolimab. The receptors here all came from an adult with an advanced solid tumor such as melanoma, head and neck, liver or kidney cancer.

The V and J genes are TRBV7-9 and TRBJ1-4; 11 bases match TRBD1. Unmatched junction bases numbered 18, after V lost 5 bases and J lost 7 bases. The CDR3 totals 19 residues. The germline V gene encodes CDR1 SEHNR and CDR2 FQNEAQ (reference sequence). CDR3 amino acids: CASSPWDRGYRSRGEKLFF. In nucleotides, the CDR3 is TGTGCCAGCAGCCCGTGGGACAGGGGGTATAGGTCTCGAGGTGAAAAACTGTTTTTT.

The gene calls are TRBV6-5 and TRBJ2-6, with D possibly TRBD2 on 5 matching bases. V lost 2 bases to trimming and J lost 4 bases, with 9 bases between them. The CDR3 extends over 15 amino acids. Germline loops: CDR1 MNHEY, CDR2 SVGAGI. In nucleotides, the CDR3 is TGTGCCAGCAGTTACCGAGGGTCAGGGGCCAACGTCCTGACTTTC. Its translation is CASSYRGSGANVLTF.

The V and J genes are TRBV25-1 and TRBJ2-2; D remains unclear. The CDR3 covers 13 residues. Trimming cost V 7 bases and J 4 bases, with 10 bases left between them. Germline CDR1 and CDR2: MGHDK and SYGVNS. The CDR3 sequence is CASTRHGTGELFF. The DNA of the CDR3 is TGTGCCAGCACCAGACACGGCACCGGGGAGCTGTTTTTT. The complete variable domain, with remaining parts taken from reference TRBV25-1 and TRBJ2-2, reads EADIYQTPRYLVIGTGKKITLECSQTMGHDKMYWYQQDPGMELHLIHYSYGVNSTEKGDLSSESTVSRIRTEHFPLTLESARPSHTSQYLCASTRHGTGELFFGEGSRLTVL.

The V call is TRBV28, the J call TRBJ1-2, with TRBD1 as a possible D gene (5 bases). V gave up 4 bases and J gave up 14 bases, with 20 bases separating them. CDR1 is MDHEN, CDR2 SYDVKM, per germline. This CDR3 has 13 residues. The DNA of the CDR3 is TGTGCCAGCAGTTCCCCGGGACGCTTAGGTGGAACCTTC. This gives the protein CASSSPGRLGGTF.

This chain connects TRBV5-4 to TRBJ1-2; no definite D call. The CDR3 contains 15 residues. CDR1 is SGHNT and CDR2 is YYREEE in the germline V gene (reference sequence). Trimming removed 1 base at V and 0 bases at J, with 10 bases between. CDR3 nucleotide sequence: TGTGCCAGCAGCTTGTGGTGGGTAGCTAACTATGGCTACACCTTC. Translation gives CASSLWWVANYGYTF.

The V and J genes are TRBV6-5 and TRBJ1-3; D unclear. Trimming cost V 5 bases and J 4 bases, with 9 bases left between them. This CDR3 region has 13 residues. CDR1 and CDR2 from the germline V gene are MNHEY and SVGAGI. The CDR3 spells CASSSRRGNTIYF. In nucleotides, the CDR3 is TGTGCCAGCAGTAGTCGTAGGGGAAACACCATATATTTT.

The genes are TRBV6-5 and TRBJ2-2; possibly TRBD1 or TRBD2 for D (6 bases each). V lost 8 bases and J 4 bases, leaving 14 bases between the germline ends. Per the germline V gene, CDR1 is MNHEY and CDR2 is SVGAGI. CDR3 length: 14 amino acids. The CDR3 loop reads CASFSGARTGELFF. CDR3 nucleotide sequence: TGTGCCAGCTTTTCGGGGGCCCGCACCGGGGAGCTGTTTTTT.

The rearrangement links TRBV27 to TRBJ2-1, with 11 bases identical to TRBD2. This CDR3 comprises 15 residues. J lost 10 bases, V lost 8 bases, and 13 bases had no gene match. Germline-derived CDR1 and CDR2 are MNHEY and SMNVEV (reference sequence). The CDR3 region is CASRHVDSGRAEQFF. CDR3 coding DNA: TGTGCCAGCCGACACGTGGATAGCGGGAGGGCCGAGCAGTTCTTC.

V usage is TRBV19 and J usage is TRBJ1-1; a possible D gene is TRBD1 (5 bases). Trimming cost V 4 bases and J 5 bases, with 8 bases left between them. This CDR3 is built from 12 residues. CDR1 is LNHDA and CDR2 is SQIVND in the germline V gene (reference sequence). CDR3 in DNA: TGTGCCAGTAGTACGACAGAGACTGAAGCTTTCTTT. Translation gives CASSTTETEAFF.

This clone occurred a few times. This chain links TRBV3-2 with TRBJ2-2. TRBV3-2 is marked as a pseudogene. The CDR3 has 8 residues. CDR3 region: CASGRVFF. CDR3 in DNA: TGTGCCAGCGGTAGGGTGTTTTTT.

This chain connects TRBV25-1 to TRBJ2-3; no clear D gene. The CDR3 consists of 14 residues. Per germline, CDR1 MGHDK and CDR2 SYGVNS. Trimming stripped 3 bases from V and 2 bases from J, with 9 bases between. DNA for the CDR3: TGTGCCAGCAGTGAGATGGTTGCCACAGATACGCAGTATTTT. This sequence encodes CASSEMVATDTQYF.

The CDR3 nucleotides are TGTGCCAGCAGCCAATATCCGAGCGGAGGGACGGGCACTGAAGCTTTCTTT. Protein product: CASSQYPSGGTGTEAFF. V usage is TRBV16 and J usage is TRBJ1-1; tentatively, D is TRBD1 (5 bases). Between the trimmed V and J ends, which lost 1 base and 4 bases, there was a span of 19 bases. CDR3 size: 17 residues. Germline CDR1 KGHSY, CDR2 FQNENV. Looking up the rest from reference TRBV16 and TRBJ1-1 gives the full variable domain: GEEVAQTPKHLVRGEGQKAKLYCAPIKGHSYVFWYQQVLKNEFKFLISFQNENVFDETGMPKERFSAKCLPNSPCSLEIQATKLEDSAVYFCASSQYPSGGTGTEAFFGQGTRLTVV.

The chain recombines TRBV4-3 with TRBJ2-7; D gene ambiguous. The CDR3 is 15 amino acids. V lost 0 bases and J lost 0, with 9 bases in between. CDR1 and CDR2 from the germline V gene are LGHNA and YSLEER. CDR3 loop: CASSQDYLISYEQYF. CDR3 DNA sequence: TGCGCCAGCAGCCAAGATTACCTGATCTCCTACGAGCAGTACTTC.

This chain uses TRBV7-3 with TRBJ2-4; D may correspond to TRBD1 or TRBD2 (5 bases each). V dropped 2 bases and J dropped 3 bases, with 5 bases sitting between them. CDR1 is SGHTA and CDR2 is FQGTGA in the germline V gene. The CDR3 sequence is 13 residues long. CDR3 sequence (DNA): TGTGCCAGCAGCTTAGGGGGCAAAAACATTCAGTACTTC. Translating it yields CASSLGGKNIQYF.

V is TRBV5-1 and J is TRBJ2-5; D ambiguous. CDR3 size: 16 residues. V was cut by 0 bases and J by 2 bases, with 14 bases left in between. The V gene's germline CDR1 is SGHRS and CDR2 YFSETQ. This chain's CDR3 is CASSLDGLGLQETQYF. CDR3 DNA sequence: TGCGCCAGCAGCTTGGACGGCTTGGGATTACAAGAGACCCAGTACTTC.

V usage is TRBV19 and J usage is TRBJ1-1; 12 nucleotides agree with TRBD1. Looked up from germline, CDR1 is LNHDA and CDR2 is SQIVND (reference sequence). The CDR3 is made up of 14 amino acids. V lost 6 bases and J lost 6; bases outside the gene matches: 5. CDR3 sequence: CASRGQGAMAEAFF. The CDR3 DNA sequence: TGTGCCAGTAGGGGACAGGGGGCGATGGCTGAAGCTTTCTTT.

This clone was counted a single time. The J gene is TRBJ2-7, the V gene TRBV9, with D perhaps TRBD2 (6 bases). Germline V gives CDR1 SGDLS, CDR2 YYNGEE. The CDR3 is made up of 14 amino acids. V dropped 4 bases and J dropped 3 bases, with 14 bases sitting between them. For the CDR3, the DNA is TGTGCCAGCAGCCCCGGGACTTTTTTCTACGAGCAGTACTTC. Protein: CASSPGTFFYEQYF.

The V gene is TRBV5-1, the J gene TRBJ2-5, with D perhaps assigned TRBD1 or TRBD2 (5 bases each). The V end was cut by 0 bases, the J end by 1 base, with 13 bases between. This CDR3 is built from 16 residues. Germline V gene data show CDR1 as SGHRS and CDR2 as YFSETQ. CDR3 protein: CASSLGGSTPQETQYF. Written as DNA, the CDR3 is TGCGCCAGCAGCTTGGGGGGGTCGACACCCCAAGAGACCCAGTACTTC.

This rearrangement joins TRBV19 to TRBJ1-1, with D perhaps matching TRBD1 (6 bases). In germline, CDR1 is LNHDA, CDR2 SQIVND (reference sequence). The CDR3 is 13 residues long. The V end lost 4 bases, the J end lost 11 bases, and 17 bases lay between the germline ends. The CDR3 is CASSTRGGRRAFF. The CDR3 bases are TGTGCCAGTAGTACCCGTGGGGGGCGCCGGGCTTTCTTT.